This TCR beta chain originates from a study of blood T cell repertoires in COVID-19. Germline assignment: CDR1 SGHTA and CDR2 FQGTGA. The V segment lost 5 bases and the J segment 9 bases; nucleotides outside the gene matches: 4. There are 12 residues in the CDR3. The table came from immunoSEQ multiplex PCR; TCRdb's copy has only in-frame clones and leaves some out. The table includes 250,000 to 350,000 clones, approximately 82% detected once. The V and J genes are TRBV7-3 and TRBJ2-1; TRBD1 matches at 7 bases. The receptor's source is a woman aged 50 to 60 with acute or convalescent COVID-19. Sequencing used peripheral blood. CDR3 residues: CASSRTGVEQFF. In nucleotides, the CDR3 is TGTGCCAGCAGCCGAACAGGGGTTGAGCAGTTCTTC.